A selection of T cell receptor beta chains follows, all from one sample in a study of OX40 agonist ivuxolimab in advanced cancers. Data came from immunoSEQ multiplex PCR; TCRdb stores just in-frame clones and leaves some out. Among 60,000 to 100,000 clones listed, about 92% were seen once. Sequences were derived from CD4+ or CD8+ T cells sorted from blood, sampled in a trial of the OX40 agonist ivuxolimab. These receptor sequences come from an adult with an advanced solid tumor such as melanoma, head and neck, liver or kidney cancer. The CDR3 runs from the conserved cysteine through the conserved F or W. Each record gives: D gene, clone size, J gene, V gene, CDR3 DNA, CDR3 protein. D genes are given only for firm matches. Expanded clones are given a class, and other clones once, few, many or no size at all.

-,-,TRBJ1-1,TRBV28,TGTGCCAGCAGGCCCTGGAGGGGTGAAGGTGCTTTCTTT,CASRPWRGEGAFF
-,-,TRBJ2-5,TRBV4-1,TGCGCCAGCAGCCAAGATCCAGCGGGTACCCAAGAGACCCAGTACTTC,CASSQDPAGTQETQYF
TRBD2,-,TRBJ2-7,TRBV7-2,TGTGCCAGCAGCTCCCTTAGCGGGAGTCGCTACGAGCAGTACTTC,CASSSLSGSRYEQYF
TRBD2,-,TRBJ2-7,TRBV29-1,TGCAGCGGGGGACAGGGAACTAGCGGGAGCCCCTACGAGCAGTACTTC,CSGGQGTSGSPYEQYF
-,-,TRBJ1-1,TRBV13,TGTGCCAGCAGTTCTCTGAAGGGGGAACGGCTAATGAACACTGAAGCTTTCTTT,CASSSLKGERLMNTEAFF
TRBD1,-,TRBJ2-4,TRBV19,TGTGCCAGTAGTATTCAACCGCAGGGGGTAGGGGCCAAAAACATTCAGTACTTC,CASSIQPQGVGAKNIQYF
TRBD2,few,TRBJ2-1,TRBV6-1,TGTGCCAGCAGTGAAGGGGGTAGCGGGATAAGATTGTCCTACAATGAGCAGTTCTTC,CASSEGGSGIRLSYNEQFF
-,-,TRBJ1-5,TRBV6-6,TGTGCCAGCAGTATGGGGGCCAGGGATAGTCAGCCCCAGCATTTT,CASSMGARDSQPQHF
-,-,TRBJ2-2,TRBV4-3,TGCGCCAGCAGCCCAGGCAGGGTAACTACCGGGGAGCTGTTTTTT,CASSPGRVTTGELFF
-,-,TRBJ2-2,TRBV2,TGTGCCAGCAGTGAATCCCGGACACCTAACACCGGGGAGCTGTTTTTT,CASSESRTPNTGELFF
-,-,TRBJ2-3,TRBV5-1,TGCGCCAGCAGCCCTACTACTAGCACAGATACGCAGTATTTT,CASSPTTSTDTQYF
-,-,TRBJ1-5,TRBV6-1,TGTGCCAGCAGTGACAGGAATAGCAATCAGCCCCAGCATTTT,CASSDRNSNQPQHF
-,once,TRBJ1-6,TRBV9,TGTGCCAGCATCGGGAGGATAGTAGGTAGAATGAATTCACCCCTCCACTTT,CASIGRIVGRMNSPLHF
-,-,TRBJ2-1,TRBV25-1,TGTGCCAGCAGTGACGCGGTCTCCTACAATGAGCAGTTCTTC,CASSDAVSYNEQFF
-,-,TRBJ2-3,TRBV7-2,TGTGCCAGCAGCTTAGTTGAAGGACACACAGATACGCAGTATTTT,CASSLVEGHTDTQYF
-,-,TRBJ1-3,TRBV4-1,TGCGCCAGCAGCCAAGTGGGGGGCACCGTCTCTGGAAACACCATATATTTT,CASSQVGGTVSGNTIYF
-,-,TRBJ2-7,TRBV9,TGTGCCAGCAGCGTCGGGACGGACACCTACGAGCAGTACTTC,CASSVGTDTYEQYF
-,-,TRBJ2-1,TRBV19,TGTGCCAGTAAGGAGGCGGCAGGGTCGAATGAGCAGTTCTTC,CASKEAAGSNEQFF
-,-,TRBJ2-1,TRBV19,TGTGCCAGTAGCATAGGGACCTTGGGGCAGTTCTTC,CASSIGTLGQFF
TRBD1,-,TRBJ2-3,TRBV2,TGTGCCAGCAGGGTGGGACAGGGGAGTCCAGATACGCAGTATTTT,CASRVGQGSPDTQYF
-,-,TRBJ2-3,TRBV7-2,TGTGCCAGCAGCTCCTCAGCGGGCTTCACAGATACGCAGTATTTT,CASSSSAGFTDTQYF
TRBD2,-,TRBJ2-1,TRBV5-6,TGTGCCAGCAGCGGAAGACTAGCGGGGGAGCAGTTCTTC,CASSGRLAGEQFF
-,-,TRBJ2-2,TRBV11-3,TGTGCCAGCAGCGTAGACCGGCCGAACACCGGGGAGCTGTTTTTT,CASSVDRPNTGELFF
TRBD1,-,TRBJ2-7,TRBV25-1,TGTGCCAGCAGTGATGGGACAGGGAGGGCCTACGAGCAGTACTTC,CASSDGTGRAYEQYF
-,-,TRBJ2-1,TRBV5-1,TGCGCCAGCAGCTCTCTTACGAGGGAGCAGTTCTTC,CASSSLTREQFF
-,-,TRBJ1-4,TRBV11-3,TGTGCCAGCAGCGATCCGTACAGCAACGATGAAAAACTGTTTTTT,CASSDPYSNDEKLFF
TRBD2,once,TRBJ2-5,TRBV30,TGTGCCTGGAGTGTCGGGGGACTAGCGTTAGAGACCCAGTACTTC,CAWSVGGLALETQYF
TRBD1,-,TRBJ1-5,TRBV19,TGTGCCAGTACTCCAAGACAGGGGAGATGGCCCCAGCATTTT,CASTPRQGRWPQHF
-,-,TRBJ2-3,TRBV7-2,TGTGCCAGCAGCTTAGACGGGGTCTACACAGATACGCAGTATTTT,CASSLDGVYTDTQYF
TRBD1,-,TRBJ1-6,TRBV7-6,TGTGCCAGCAGCTTAGAGACAGGGGGCTGGAGTCCCCTCCACTTT,CASSLETGGWSPLHF
TRBD2,-,TRBJ2-1,TRBV30,TGTGCCTGGACGCCCGGGACTAGTGGCAATGAGCAGTTCTTC,CAWTPGTSGNEQFF
-,-,TRBJ1-2,TRBV19,TGTGCCAGTAGTGTTACTGACGCCCGATACAATGGCTACACCTTC,CASSVTDARYNGYTF
-,once,TRBJ1-4,TRBV29-1,TGCAGCGGATCAACAGGTGGTAATGAAAAACTGTTTTTT,CSGSTGGNEKLFF
-,-,TRBJ2-3,TRBV19,TGTGCCAGTAGTCGTGGGGACCCCACAGATACGCAGTATTTT,CASSRGDPTDTQYF
-,-,TRBJ1-2,TRBV6-1,TGTGCCAGCAGTGAAGGCCTATCTAGTAACTATGGCTACACCTTC,CASSEGLSSNYGYTF
-,-,TRBJ2-7,TRBV6-1,TGTGCCAGCAGTGGGGCAGGAAAATCCTACGAGCAGTACTTC,CASSGAGKSYEQYF
-,once,TRBJ1-2,TRBV15,TGTGCCACCAGCAGAGAGGTAGGTGTGCAAGGCTACACCTTC,CATSREVGVQGYTF
TRBD2,-,TRBJ2-5,TRBV4-2,TGTGCCAGCAGCCAAGCATCTAGCGGGAGCAGCGAGACCCAGTACTTC,CASSQASSGSSETQYF
TRBD1,-,TRBJ2-7,TRBV10-3,TGTGCCATCAGTGGCCGAGACGACTTTGGGACAGGGGGGGAGCAGTACTTC,CAISGRDDFGTGGEQYF
-,-,TRBJ2-7,TRBV5-1,TGCGCCAGCAGCTCCCTGACTGGCGGCAACGAGCAGTACTTC,CASSSLTGGNEQYF
-,-,TRBJ2-1,TRBV7-3,TGTGCCAGCAGCTTAAGGTCCAGCTCGAGAGCGCAGTTCTTC,CASSLRSSSRAQFF
TRBD1,-,TRBJ2-1,TRBV19,TGTGCCAGTTCCGACCGAGACAGGGGCTACAATGAGCAGTTCTTC,CASSDRDRGYNEQFF
TRBD1,-,TRBJ1-2,TRBV30,TGTGCCTGGAGTGTACGGGGGACAGGGGGGTTCTATGGCTACACCTTC,CAWSVRGTGGFYGYTF